This TCR beta chain was captured by sequencing in a study of blood T cell repertoires in COVID-19. Study-wide context: COVID-19 samples collected from the United States, Italy and Spain covered acute and convalescent phases.

The CDR3 is 15 amino acids. Trimming removed 6 bases from V and 2 bases from J; junction bases left unmatched: 6. Germline-derived CDR1 and CDR2 are MNHEY and SVGAGI. Sequenced by immunoSEQ multiplex PCR; TCRdb stores in-frame clones only, minus some. The sample lists roughly 250,000 clones, approximately 80% seen once, with approximately 7% in the top ten. The TCR was taken from a woman between 50 and 59 years old with acute or convalescent COVID-19. V and J are TRBV6-5 and TRBJ2-1; 8 bases align to TRBD2. Sequenced: peripheral blood. CDR3 DNA: TGTGCCAGCAGCGTAGCGGGGAGGCCCTACAATGAGCAGTTCTTC. The encoded protein is CASSVAGRPYNEQFF.